These T cell receptor beta chains were read from a single sample in a study of cytomegalovirus exposure and HLA in healthy donors. Sequencing was performed with immunoSEQ multiplex PCR; in TCRdb, only in-frame clones are kept and a portion is missing. The sample has around 200,000 clones, around four fifths seen once. The source material was PBMCs. These receptors originate from a woman aged 18-35 years in good health and CMV-seronegative. CDR3s include the opening cysteine and the closing phenylalanine or tryptophan. The D gene is left open where the match is weak. Size values are once, few and many counts, or a class for expanded clones, and some rows have none.

D gene	V gene	clone size	J gene	CDR3 DNA	CDR3 protein
TRBD2	TRBV7-9	NA	TRBJ2-7	TGTGCCAGCAGCTTATTTAGCGGGGGCTACGAGCAGTACTTC	CASSLFSGGYEQYF
NA	TRBV6-4	NA	TRBJ1-2	TGTGCCAGCAGCCCTCTTACAGGCGATGGCTACACCTTC	CASSPLTGDGYTF
NA	TRBV2	NA	TRBJ2-5	TGTGCAGTGGGTGAGCGAGCAGAGACCCAGTACTTC	CAVGERAETQYF
NA	TRBV4-1	NA	TRBJ2-7	TGCGCCAGCAGCCAGGCGACAGGCCCCTACGAGCAGTACTTC	CASSQATGPYEQYF
TRBD1	TRBV5-6	NA	TRBJ2-1	TGTGCCAGCAGCTTGAGGGGGCCCCAAAGCTCCTACAATGAGCAGTTCTTC	CASSLRGPQSSYNEQFF
TRBD1	TRBV5-8	NA	TRBJ2-2	TGTGCCAGCAGCTTGCGAGGGGGCTTAACCGGGGAGCTGTTTTTT	CASSLRGGLTGELFF
NA	TRBV28	NA	TRBJ1-4	TGTGCCAGCAGTCCTCATGGAGCAACTAATGAAAAACTGTTTTTT	CASSPHGATNEKLFF
NA	TRBV9	NA	TRBJ1-2	TGTGCCAGCAGCACCTCGACAGATAACTATGGCTACACCTTC	CASSTSTDNYGYTF
NA	TRBV29-1	NA	TRBJ1-1	TGCAGCGTTTTGGACAGCGGCACTGAAGCTTTCTTT	CSVLDSGTEAFF
TRBD1	TRBV7-8	NA	TRBJ1-2	TGTGCCAGCAGCTTAGCGCGTTCCCAGGGGGCTGGCTACACCTTC	CASSLARSQGAGYTF
NA	TRBV5-1	few	TRBJ2-7	TGCGCCAGCAGCTTGGGGTTAGGGGAGGCCTACGAGCAGTACTTC	CASSLGLGEAYEQYF
NA	TRBV4-1	NA	TRBJ1-1	TGCGCCAGCAGCCAAGATCTGTGGGCAGTCATCATGAACACTGAAGCTTTCTTT	CASSQDLWAVIMNTEAFF
NA	TRBV28	NA	TRBJ1-2	TGTGCCAGCAGCCCACCCGACAGAACTAACTATGGCTACACCTTC	CASSPPDRTNYGYTF
NA	TRBV7-9	NA	TRBJ2-1	TGTGCCAGCAGTTCCCGGGACAACGTCCTAAATGAGCAGTTCTTC	CASSSRDNVLNEQFF
TRBD1	TRBV19	NA	TRBJ2-7	TGTGCCAGTAGTATGATGGGATACGGACAGGGGTTCTCCTACGAGCAGTACTTC	CASSMMGYGQGFSYEQYF
NA	TRBV19	few	TRBJ2-2	TGTGCCAGTAACCCGGGTCCCGGGGTCATCACCGGGGAGCTGTTTTTT	CASNPGPGVITGELFF
NA	TRBV18	NA	TRBJ1-2	TGTGCCAGCTCACCACCAGGAAAGGGAGACTATGGCTACACCTTC	CASSPPGKGDYGYTF
TRBD1	TRBV19	NA	TRBJ1-5	TGTGCCAGTAGTGAGAAGGGGGCAACTGAGCCCCAGCATTTT	CASSEKGATEPQHF
TRBD1	TRBV30	NA	TRBJ1-4	TGTGCCTGGAGGGCAGGGGGGAGTGAAAAACTGTTTTTT	CAWRAGGSEKLFF